This T cell receptor beta chain was profiled in a study of cytomegalovirus exposure and HLA in healthy donors. Study-wide results and caveats: Certain sequence variants were highly shared and formed a cluster, and this cluster was likely a sequencing artifact.

CDR1 and CDR2 from the germline V gene are SGDLS and YYNGEE. Deletions cut 4 bases from V and 0 bases from J, with 12 bases between. The CDR3 extends over 15 amino acids. Donors counted as nominally healthy when sampled, yet unrecorded immune exposures were likely. 60 Vbeta and 13 Jbeta primers were used in PCR. Original handling: As a later analysis found, there were 60 million to 90 million unique TCR beta chains, of which approximately 10 million were shared. The assay was immunoSEQ multiplex PCR, and TCRdb's table has in-frame clones only and misses some. The V and J calls and clone size come from that table; D and trimming were worked out from the DNA. The sample has 59,000 or so clones, roughly 75% seen once. On this clone itself: Antigen unknown.

The source is a man aged 25-45 years in good health and CMV-seropositive. This chain uses TRBV9 with TRBJ2-3; D is uncertain. The sequencing input was PBMCs. In nucleotides, the CDR3 is TGTGCCAGCAGCTTGAGACAAAGGAGCACAGATACGCAGTATTTT. This encodes CASSLRQRSTDTQYF.